This T cell receptor beta chain is drawn from a study of identifying expanded T cells in peripheral blood. The study's findings and limits: Over about two and four weeks, about 17 and 20 clones changed, versus approximately 1.1 between replicates. Two-week clone count variance significantly increased as total template count grew.

With regard to this clone: Its antigen is not known.

Sequencing used immunoSEQ multiplex PCR; TCRdb keeps in-frame clones, though not all of them. The table records roughly 90,000 clones, around 83% of them present only once. Healthy donors had no documented immune events, such as infections, while sampled. The CDR3 is made up of 12 amino acids. The germline V gene encodes CDR1 SQVTM and CDR2 ANQGSEA. Trimming stripped 4 bases from V and 1 base from J, with 8 bases between. Material for sequencing was blood. This TCR came from a person aged 18 to 70 in good health. This chain connects TRBV29-1 to TRBJ2-7; D is ambiguous. As DNA, the CDR3 is TGCAGCGTTGCCCCACAGTCCTACGAGCAGTACTTC. This codes for CSVAPQSYEQYF.